This T cell receptor beta chain was sequenced during a study of T cell repertoires in cytomegalovirus infection (dated by TCRdb to the late 2010s). About the study as a whole: Peptide stimulations targeted recently identified HLA-C-restricted CMV epitopes, whose presentation resists viral immunomodulation, together with well-studied HLA-B-restricted epitopes. Donor HLA type was relevant to the analysis, because carriage of CMV infection together with the matching HLA type was indicated by public TCR beta signatures.

Explained via the paper, the treatment or condition label denotes: in vitro stimulation with specific CMV peptide epitopes to enrich CMV-specific T cells. In the case of this clonotype: Its antigen is not yet known. Base qualities were left out, and no much larger clone turns up one base away.

Sequencing was performed on an Illumina HiSeq 1500. TCRdb took the public reads, trimmed them with fastp at Q25, ran MiXCR for clone calling and kept in-frame beta chains. CDR3 protein duplicates are merged, each entry listing the most common genes and DNA. The sample yields about 770,000 distinct CDR3 sequences; around 29% were counted once. About an eighth of the sample is in the top ten clones. The paper's findings and limits, for the study overall: The ex vivo response was dominated by HLA-C-restricted CMV-specific TCR beta clonotypes, and the single most frequent clonotype in two of eight donors was supplied by these HLA-C-restricted clonotypes. Cumulative frequency of public TCR beta family members discriminated carriers of CMV infection plus the relevant HLA type in this cohort and an independent approximately 370-donor cohort.

The CDR3 runs 15 residues from the cysteine to the phenylalanine. Only the CDR3 DNA is retained, 45 bases long and in frame from the first base. As encoded in the germline V gene (reference sequence), CDR1 is LNHNV while CDR2 is YYDKDF. V and J are trimmed by 1 base and 2 bases, and the gene matches miss 4 bases of the junction. Recombination linked TRBV15 to TRBJ1-1; a stretch of 7 junction bases matches TRBD1. This sequence was found in a human donor in good health (CMV status not recorded). Some clones in this sample may be carry-over from other donors' samples. Material: cultured CD8+ T cells from PBMCs, obtained from culture after CMV antigen stimulation. The CDR3 loop reads CATSRGRDRNTEAFF. The bases read TGTGCCACCAGCAGAGGCCGGGACAGAAACACTGAAGCTTTCTTT.